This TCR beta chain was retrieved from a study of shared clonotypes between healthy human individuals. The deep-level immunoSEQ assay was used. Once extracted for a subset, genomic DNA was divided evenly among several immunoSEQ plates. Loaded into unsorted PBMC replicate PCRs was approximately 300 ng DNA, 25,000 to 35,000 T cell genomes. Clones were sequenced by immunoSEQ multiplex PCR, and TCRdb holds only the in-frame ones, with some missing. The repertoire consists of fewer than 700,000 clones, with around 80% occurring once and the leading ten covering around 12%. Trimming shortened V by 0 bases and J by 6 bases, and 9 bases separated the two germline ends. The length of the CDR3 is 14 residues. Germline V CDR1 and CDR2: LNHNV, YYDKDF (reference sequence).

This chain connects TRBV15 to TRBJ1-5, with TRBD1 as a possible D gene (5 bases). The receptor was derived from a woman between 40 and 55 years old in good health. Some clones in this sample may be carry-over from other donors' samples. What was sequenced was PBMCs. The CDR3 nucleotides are TGTGCCACCAGCAGAGAGCCGGGGCTTCAGCCCCAGCATTTT. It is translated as CATSREPGLQPQHF.